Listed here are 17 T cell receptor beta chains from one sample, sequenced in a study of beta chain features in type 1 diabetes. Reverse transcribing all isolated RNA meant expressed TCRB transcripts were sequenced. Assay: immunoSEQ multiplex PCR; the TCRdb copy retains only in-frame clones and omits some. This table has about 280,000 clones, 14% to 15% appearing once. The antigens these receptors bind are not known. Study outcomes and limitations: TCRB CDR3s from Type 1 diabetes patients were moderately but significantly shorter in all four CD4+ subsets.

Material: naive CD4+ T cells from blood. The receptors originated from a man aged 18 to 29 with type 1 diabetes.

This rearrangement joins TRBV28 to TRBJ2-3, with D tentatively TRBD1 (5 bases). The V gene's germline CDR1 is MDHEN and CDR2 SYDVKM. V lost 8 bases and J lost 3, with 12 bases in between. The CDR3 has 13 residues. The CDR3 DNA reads TGTGCCAGCGGCTTCTCAGGGACAGATACGCAGTATTTT. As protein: CASGFSGTDTQYF. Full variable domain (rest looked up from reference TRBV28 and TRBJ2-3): DVKVTQSSRYLVKRTGEKVFLECVQDMDHENMFWYRQDPGLGLRLIYFSYDVKMKEKGDIPEGYSVSREKKERFSLILESASTNQTSMYLCASGFSGTDTQYFGPGTRLTVL.

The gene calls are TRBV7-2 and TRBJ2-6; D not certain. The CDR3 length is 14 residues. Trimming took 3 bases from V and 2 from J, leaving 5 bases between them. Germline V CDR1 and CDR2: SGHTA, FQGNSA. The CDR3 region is CASSFRPGANVLTF. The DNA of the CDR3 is TGTGCCAGCAGCTTTCGTCCTGGGGCCAACGTCCTGACTTTC.

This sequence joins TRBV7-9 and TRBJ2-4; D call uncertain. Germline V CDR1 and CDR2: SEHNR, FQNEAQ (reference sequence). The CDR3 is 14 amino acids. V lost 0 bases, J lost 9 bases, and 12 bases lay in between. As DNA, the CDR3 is TGTGCCAGCAGCTTAGCAGCCCCCACGCGCATTCAGTACTTC. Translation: CASSLAAPTRIQYF. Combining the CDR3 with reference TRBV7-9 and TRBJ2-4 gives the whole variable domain DTGVSQNPRHKITKRGQNVTFRCDPISEHNRLYWYRQTLGQGPEFLTYFQNEAQLEKSRLLSDRFSAERPKGSFSTLEIQRTEQGDSAMYLCASSLAAPTRIQYFGAGTRLSVL.

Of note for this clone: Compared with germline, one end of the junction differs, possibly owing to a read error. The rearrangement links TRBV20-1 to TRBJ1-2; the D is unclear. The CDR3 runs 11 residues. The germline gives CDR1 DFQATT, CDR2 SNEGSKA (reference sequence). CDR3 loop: CSASVSGKGRF. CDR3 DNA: TGCAGTGCTAGCGTTTCGGGGAAGGGTCGCTTC.

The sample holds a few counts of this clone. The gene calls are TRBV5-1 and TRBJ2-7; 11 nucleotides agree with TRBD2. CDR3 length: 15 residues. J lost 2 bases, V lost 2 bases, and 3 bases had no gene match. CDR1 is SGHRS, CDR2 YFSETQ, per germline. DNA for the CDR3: TGCGCCAGCAGCTTTGCACTAGCGGGAGCCTACGAGCAGTACTTC. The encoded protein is CASSFALAGAYEQYF.

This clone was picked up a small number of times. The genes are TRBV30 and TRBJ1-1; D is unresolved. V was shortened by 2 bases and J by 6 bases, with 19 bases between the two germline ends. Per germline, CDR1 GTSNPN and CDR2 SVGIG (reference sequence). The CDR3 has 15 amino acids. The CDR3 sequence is CAWSYVGAGLSEAFF. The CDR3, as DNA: TGTGCCTGGAGTTACGTGGGTGCGGGTTTGTCTGAAGCTTTCTTT. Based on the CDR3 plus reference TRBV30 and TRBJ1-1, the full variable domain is SQTIHQWPATLVQPVGSPLSLECTVEGTSNPNLYWYRQAAGRGLQLLFYSVGIGQISSEVPQNLSASRPQDRQFILSSKKLLLSDSGFYLCAWSYVGAGLSEAFFGQGTRLTVV.

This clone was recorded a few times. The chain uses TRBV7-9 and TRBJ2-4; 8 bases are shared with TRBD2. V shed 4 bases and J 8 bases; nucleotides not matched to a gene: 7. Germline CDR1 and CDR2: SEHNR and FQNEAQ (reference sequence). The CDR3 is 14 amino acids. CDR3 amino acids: CASSSGLVGDIQYF. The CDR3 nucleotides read TGTGCCAGCAGCTCGGGACTAGTTGGGGACATTCAGTACTTC.

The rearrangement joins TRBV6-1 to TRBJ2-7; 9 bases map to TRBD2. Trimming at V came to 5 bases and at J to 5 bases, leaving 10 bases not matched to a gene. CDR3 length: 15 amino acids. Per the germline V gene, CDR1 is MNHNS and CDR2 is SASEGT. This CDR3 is CASSSSGSVVHEQYF. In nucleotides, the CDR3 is TGTGCCAGCAGTAGTAGCGGGAGTGTTGTCCACGAGCAGTACTTC.

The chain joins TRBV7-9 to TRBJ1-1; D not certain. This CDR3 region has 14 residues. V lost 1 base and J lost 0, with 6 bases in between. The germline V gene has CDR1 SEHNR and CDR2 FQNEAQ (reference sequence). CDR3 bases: TGTGCCAGCAGCTTAGTAACAATGAACACTGAAGCTTTCTTT. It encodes CASSLVTMNTEAFF.

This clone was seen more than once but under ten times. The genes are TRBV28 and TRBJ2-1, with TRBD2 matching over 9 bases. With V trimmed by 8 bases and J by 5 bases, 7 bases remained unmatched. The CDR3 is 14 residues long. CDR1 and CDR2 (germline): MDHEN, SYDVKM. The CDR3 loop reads CASLTGTSHNEQFF. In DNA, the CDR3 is TGTGCCAGCCTCACCGGGACTAGCCACAATGAGCAGTTCTTC.

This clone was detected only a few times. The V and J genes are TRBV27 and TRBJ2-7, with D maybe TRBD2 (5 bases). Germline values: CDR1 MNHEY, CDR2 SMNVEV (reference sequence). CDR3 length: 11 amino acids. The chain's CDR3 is CASSLPREWVV. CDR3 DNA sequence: TGTGCCAGCAGTTTGCCAAGGGAGTGGGTTGTC.

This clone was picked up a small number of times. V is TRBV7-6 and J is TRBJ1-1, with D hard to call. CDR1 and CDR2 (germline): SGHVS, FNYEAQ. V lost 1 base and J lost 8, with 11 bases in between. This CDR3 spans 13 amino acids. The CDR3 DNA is TGTGCCAGCAGCTTAGAGACGTGGCGGGAAGCTTTCTTT. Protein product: CASSLETWREAFF.

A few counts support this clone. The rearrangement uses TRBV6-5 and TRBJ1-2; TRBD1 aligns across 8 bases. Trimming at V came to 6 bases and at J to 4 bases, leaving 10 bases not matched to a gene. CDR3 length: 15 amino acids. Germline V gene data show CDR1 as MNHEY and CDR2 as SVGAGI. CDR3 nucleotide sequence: TGTGCCAGCAGGGGGACCGGGACAGGCCTCTATGGCTACACCTTC. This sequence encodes CASRGTGTGLYGYTF.

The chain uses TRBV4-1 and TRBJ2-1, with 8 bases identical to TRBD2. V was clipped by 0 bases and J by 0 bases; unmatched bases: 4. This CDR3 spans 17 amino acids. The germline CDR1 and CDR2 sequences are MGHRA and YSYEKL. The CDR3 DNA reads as TGCGCCAGCAGCCAAGAATTCGCGGGAGGCTCCTACAATGAGCAGTTCTTC. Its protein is CASSQEFAGGSYNEQFF.

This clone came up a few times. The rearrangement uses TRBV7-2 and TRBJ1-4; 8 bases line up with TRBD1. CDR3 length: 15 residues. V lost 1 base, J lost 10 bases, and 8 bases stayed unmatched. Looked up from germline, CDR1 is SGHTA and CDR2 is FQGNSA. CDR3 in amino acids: CASSLGGDRTPKLFF. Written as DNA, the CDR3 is TGTGCCAGCAGCTTAGGGGGGGACAGGACCCCAAAACTGTTTTTT.

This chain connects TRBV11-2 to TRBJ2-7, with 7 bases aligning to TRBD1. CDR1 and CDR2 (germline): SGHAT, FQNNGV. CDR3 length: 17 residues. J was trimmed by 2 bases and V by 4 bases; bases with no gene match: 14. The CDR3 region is CASSSFKGAASTYEQYF. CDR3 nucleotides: TGTGCCAGCAGCTCCTTTAAGGGGGCAGCGAGCACCTACGAGCAGTACTTC.

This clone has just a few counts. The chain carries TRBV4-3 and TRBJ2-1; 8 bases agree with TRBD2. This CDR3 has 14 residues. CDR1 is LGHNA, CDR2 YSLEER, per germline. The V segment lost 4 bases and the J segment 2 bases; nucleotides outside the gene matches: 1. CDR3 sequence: CASSPGLAYNEQFF. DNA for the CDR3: TGCGCCAGCAGCCCGGGACTAGCCTACAATGAGCAGTTCTTC.